The 20 T cell receptor beta chains below were found in one sample sequenced in a study of cytomegalovirus exposure and HLA in healthy donors. PCR employed 60 Vbeta and 13 Jbeta primers. The assay was immunoSEQ multiplex PCR, and TCRdb's table has in-frame clones only and misses some. Of about 190,000 clones in the sample, 87% were seen once. The sample consisted of PBMCs. These receptors originate from a man aged 25-40 years in good health and CMV-seronegative.

This clone was observed a few times. This chain uses TRBV5-1 with TRBJ2-7; D might be TRBD2 (5 bases). CDR1 and CDR2 from the germline V gene are SGHRS and YFSETQ. V was shortened by 4 bases and J by 2 bases, with 7 bases between the two germline ends. CDR3 size: 12 residues. The CDR3 protein is CASSPGTYEQYF. DNA for the CDR3: TGCGCCAGCAGCCCGGGGACCTACGAGCAGTACTTC. The full variable domain, with the rest looked up from reference TRBV5-1 and TRBJ2-7, is KAGVTQTPRYLIKTRGQQVTLSCSPISGHRSVSWYQQTPGQGLQFLFEYFSETQRNKGNFPGRFSGRQFSNSRSEMNVSTLELGDSALYLCASSPGTYEQYFGPGTRLTVT.

This rearrangement joins TRBV30 to TRBJ1-2; D is perhaps TRBD1 (6 bases). Trimming removed 4 bases at V and 0 bases at J, with 15 bases between. This CDR3 is built from 15 residues. Germline CDR1 GTSNPN, CDR2 SVGIG (reference sequence). Written as DNA, the CDR3 is TGTGCCTGGAATCCGGGACATACGACTAACTATGGCTACACCTTC. It specifies CAWNPGHTTNYGYTF.

This clone was picked up a small number of times. J is TRBJ1-6 and V is TRBV19, with 7 positions matching TRBD1. CDR1 is LNHDA and CDR2 is SQIVND in the germline V gene (reference sequence). This CDR3 is built from 17 residues. Trimming took 5 bases from V and 7 from J; bases not matched to a gene: 14. DNA for the CDR3: TGTGCCAGTAGTTCGGGTATACAGGGGATTCAGAATTCACCCCTCCACTTT. It translates to CASSSGIQGIQNSPLHF.

The chain is built from TRBV5-1 and TRBJ2-4; possibly TRBD1 for D (6 bases). The CDR3 is 21 amino acids. Germline V gene data show CDR1 as SGHRS and CDR2 as YFSETQ. The germline V and J ends were trimmed by 0 bases and 0 bases, with 25 bases remaining between them. CDR3 in amino acids: CASSLGQGIRTATLAKNIQYF. The CDR3 DNA reads as TGCGCCAGCAGCTTGGGTCAGGGGATTCGTACCGCCACCCTAGCCAAAAACATTCAGTACTTC.

This clone is a singleton in its sample. The chain has TRBV5-1 and TRBJ2-1; TRBD2 matches at 12 bases. The CDR3 spans 16 residues. Germline loops: CDR1 SGHRS, CDR2 YFSETQ. The junction had 5 bases not matched to a gene; V was cut back by 4 bases and J by 3 bases. Written as DNA, the CDR3 is TGCGCCAGCAGCATGACTAGCGGGGGCCTCTACAATGAGCAGTTCTTC. As protein: CASSMTSGGLYNEQFF.

The chain combines TRBV27 with TRBJ2-3, with 11 bases matching TRBD2. J was trimmed by 2 bases and V by 4 bases; bases with no gene match: 5. Germline CDR1 is MNHEY and CDR2 is SMNVEV (reference sequence). CDR3 length: 16 amino acids. The CDR3 nucleotides read TGTGCCAGCAGTTCGGCGACTAGCGGGATCACAGATACGCAGTATTTT. It is translated as CASSSATSGITDTQYF.

The chain recombines TRBV5-6 with TRBJ1-2; TRBD1 might be the D (6 bases). The CDR3 runs to 14 residues. The germline V gene has CDR1 SGHDT and CDR2 YYEEEE. Between the trimmed V and J ends, which lost 6 bases and 3 bases, there was a span of 15 bases. The CDR3 loop is CASTPLSGDYGYTF. In DNA, the CDR3 is TGTGCCAGCACCCCGCTCTCAGGGGACTATGGCTACACCTTC. The variable domain in full, completed from reference TRBV5-6 and TRBJ1-2, reads DAGVTQSPTHLIKTRGQQVTLRCSPKSGHDTVSWYQQALGQGPQFIFQYYEEEERQRGNFPDRFSGHQFPNYSSELNVNALLLGDSALYLCASTPLSGDYGYTFGSGTRLTVV.

The chain carries TRBV5-4 and TRBJ1-2, with TRBD1 as a possible D gene (6 bases). The V end lost 4 bases, the J end lost 5 bases, and 9 bases lay between the germline ends. The CDR3 extends over 12 amino acids. Germline CDR1 and CDR2: SGHNT and YYREEE (reference sequence). CDR3: CASSTTGYGYTF. CDR3 bases: TGTGCCAGCAGCACCACAGGGTATGGCTACACCTTC. Full variable domain (missing parts from reference TRBV5-4 and TRBJ1-2): ETGVTQSPTHLIKTRGQQVTLRCSSQSGHNTVSWYQQALGQGPQFIFQYYREEENGRGNFPPRFSGLQFPNYSSELNVNALELDDSALYLCASSTTGYGYTFGSGTRLTVV.

The chain recombines TRBV7-8 with TRBJ1-5; D may be TRBD1 (5 bases). Germline CDR1 SGHVS, CDR2 FQNEAQ. The CDR3 has 16 amino acids. Trimming stripped 1 base from V and 2 bases from J, with 12 bases between. CDR3 in DNA: TGTGCCAGCAGCTTAGTTTTGTCGGGGGGCAATCAGCCCCAGCATTTT. This sequence encodes CASSLVLSGGNQPQHF.

V and J are TRBV4-3 and TRBJ2-2; 8 bases map to TRBD1. The CDR3 spans 15 residues. Germline V CDR1 and CDR2: LGHNA, YSLEER. Unmatched junction bases numbered 2, after V lost 2 bases and J lost 3 bases. Written as DNA, the CDR3 is TGCGCCAGCAGCCAAAACAGGGGGGACACCGGGGAGCTGTTTTTT. This translates into CASSQNRGDTGELFF.

The genes are TRBV7-9 and TRBJ1-5; unclear D gene. V was shortened by 5 bases and J by 4 bases, with 6 bases between the two germline ends. The CDR3 runs to 12 residues. The germline CDR1 and CDR2 sequences are SEHNR and FQNEAQ (reference sequence). In DNA, the CDR3 is TGTGCCAGCAGCCAGGCTAATCAGCCCCAGCATTTT. Translated: CASSQANQPQHF.

The chain links TRBV11-1 to TRBJ1-3, with 12 bases matching TRBD1. The CDR3 sequence is 16 residues long. Per the germline V gene, CDR1 is SGHAT and CDR2 is FQDESV (reference sequence). V dropped 3 bases and J dropped 5; count of bases not matched to a gene: 5. The CDR3 spells CASSFAGTGGRNTIYF. The CDR3 bases are TGTGCCAGCAGCTTCGCCGGGACAGGGGGCCGAAACACCATATATTTT. The full variable domain, rest sourced from reference TRBV11-1 and TRBJ1-3, is EAEVAQSPRYKITEKSQAVAFWCDPISGHATLYWYRQILGQGPELLVQFQDESVVDDSQLPKDRFSAERLKGVDSTLKIQPAELGDSAMYLCASSFAGTGGRNTIYFGEGSWLTVV.

The CDR3 region is CASSLGRGLYEQYF. The CDR3 DNA follows: TGCGCCAGCAGCTTGGGAAGGGGATTATACGAGCAGTACTTC. V is TRBV5-1 and J is TRBJ2-5, with a possible D match to TRBD1 (5 bases). The J call is doubtful: the DNA matches TRBJ2-7 better. The CDR3 loop spans 14 amino acids. CDR1 and CDR2 from the germline V gene are SGHRS and YFSETQ.

The chain links TRBV20-1 to TRBJ1-1, with D unclear. The V end lost 5 bases, the J end lost 1 base, and 5 bases lay between the germline ends. There are 11 residues in the CDR3. Germline lookup yields CDR1 DFQATT and CDR2 SNEGSKA (reference sequence). CDR3 in DNA: TGCAGTGCTCCGGGGAACACTGAAGCTTTCTTT. Residues: CSAPGNTEAFF.

V usage is TRBV28 and J usage is TRBJ2-1; 8 bases are a match to TRBD2. There are 15 residues in the CDR3. The junction had 8 bases not matched to a gene; V was cut back by 6 bases and J by 4 bases. Per germline, CDR1 MDHEN and CDR2 SYDVKM. The chain's CDR3 is CASSPFGREYNEQFF. The CDR3 DNA sequence: TGTGCCAGCAGCCCCTTCGGGAGGGAGTACAATGAGCAGTTCTTC.

J is TRBJ2-7 and V is TRBV5-8; the D is unclear. The CDR3 covers 14 residues. Germline-derived CDR1 and CDR2 are SGHTS and YDEGEE. Trimming pared 0 bases from V and 2 bases from J, leaving 9 bases between. CDR3 nucleotides: TGTGCCAGCAGCTTGGCCCCCAGGACCTACGAGCAGTACTTC. The encoded protein is CASSLAPRTYEQYF.

The chain recombines TRBV27 with TRBJ2-1; weak D call: TRBD1 (5 bases). In germline, CDR1 is MNHEY, CDR2 SMNVEV (reference sequence). This CDR3 is built from 15 residues. V dropped 2 bases and J dropped 12 bases, with 20 bases sitting between them. CDR3 sequence: CASSLRQGSRRWQFF. Here the CDR3 DNA reads TGTGCCAGCAGTTTACGGCAGGGATCTCGGCGATGGCAGTTCTTC.

J is TRBJ2-5 and V is TRBV7-6, with 8 bases matching TRBD1. The DNA end is more similar to TRBJ2-7, so the J call may be wrong. Germline CDR1 SGHVS, CDR2 FNYEAQ. CDR3 length equals 15 residues. The CDR3 bases are TGTGCCAGCAGCTTAACTATTGGGACAGGCTACGAGCAGTACTTC. The encoded protein is CASSLTIGTGYEQYF.

The chain has TRBV5-1 and TRBJ2-7; D remains unclear. The CDR3 contains 14 residues. The germline V gene has CDR1 SGHRS and CDR2 YFSETQ. Trimming removed 6 bases from V and 1 base from J, with 14 bases in between. The CDR3 coding sequence is TGCGCCAGCACCCGCTCAGAGGCGTCCTACGAGCAGTACTTC. It is translated as CASTRSEASYEQYF.

The V call is TRBV5-4, the J call TRBJ2-5; D perhaps matches TRBD2 (6 bases). The germline CDR1 and CDR2 sequences are SGHNT and YYREEE (reference sequence). The CDR3 length is 14 residues. V gave up 3 bases and J gave up 11 bases, with 20 bases separating them. The CDR3 nucleotides read TGTGCCAGCAGCTGGGCCGGACTACCGGAGGAGCAGTACTTC. It translates to CASSWAGLPEEQYF.